Shown below are 32 T cell receptor beta chains from a single sample sequenced in a study of cytomegalovirus exposure and HLA in healthy donors. The PCR was carried out with 60 Vbeta primers and 13 Jbeta primers. Profiling relied on immunoSEQ multiplex PCR, and the TCRdb table lists in-frame clones only, not all of them. The repertoire holds about 73,000 clones, with 75% as singletons. Sequencing was carried out using PBMCs. Receptors were obtained from a man between 65 and 79 years old in good health and CMV-seronegative.

The chain is built from TRBV5-1 and TRBJ2-1, with D perhaps TRBD1 (6 bases). The CDR3 length is 15 residues. V was clipped by 4 bases and J by 0 bases, with 11 bases between them. Looked up from germline, CDR1 is SGHRS and CDR2 is YFSETQ. This CDR3 reads CASSPGHPSYNEQFF. In nucleotides, the CDR3 is TGCGCCAGCAGCCCGGGACACCCCTCCTACAATGAGCAGTTCTTC. The complete variable domain, with remaining parts taken from reference TRBV5-1 and TRBJ2-1, reads KAGVTQTPRYLIKTRGQQVTLSCSPISGHRSVSWYQQTPGQGLQFLFEYFSETQRNKGNFPGRFSGRQFSNSRSEMNVSTLELGDSALYLCASSPGHPSYNEQFFGPGTRLTVL.

V gene TRBV25-1 combines with J gene TRBJ2-7; 7 bases map to TRBD1. The CDR3 contains 15 residues. CDR1 MGHDK and CDR2 SYGVNS come from the germline V gene. The V segment lost 2 bases and the J segment 6 bases; nucleotides outside the gene matches: 10. DNA of the CDR3: TGTGCCAGCAGTGAAACTGTTGGGTCAGGGGGCGAGCAGTACTTC. It yields the protein CASSETVGSGGEQYF.

For this clone: The junction shows a germline mismatch at one end, possibly a read error. This specimen includes other DNA sequences encoding the same CDR3. V is TRBV30 and J is TRBJ2-7; the match to TRBD2 covers 13 bases. Germline V lookup: CDR1 GTSNPN, CDR2 SVGIG (reference sequence). The CDR3 runs to 14 residues. The CDR3 is CAWSTGLAGSEQYF. CDR3 coding DNA: TGTGCCTGGAGTACGGGACTAGCGGGATCCGAGCAGTATTTC. The full variable domain, with the rest looked up from reference TRBV30 and TRBJ2-7, is SQTIHQWPATLVQPVGSPLSLECTVEGTSNPNLYWYRQAAGRGLQLLFYSVGIGQISSEVPQNLSASRPQDRQFILSSKKLLLSDSGFYLCAWSTGLAGSEQYFGPGTRLTVT.

This clone appeared a few times. V and J are TRBV5-1 and TRBJ1-3, with 10 bases lining up with TRBD1. The CDR3 is 15 residues long. J gave up 7 bases and V 0 bases, and 4 bases lay outside the gene matches. In germline, CDR1 is SGHRS, CDR2 YFSETQ. As DNA, the CDR3 is TGCGCCAGCAGCTTGGGGACAGGGGGAGTCAACACCATATATTTT. This encodes CASSLGTGGVNTIYF.

The chain combines TRBV7-2 with TRBJ2-5, with 16 bases that match TRBD2. The J call may be incorrect, as the DNA end agrees better with TRBJ2-7. Germline V gives CDR1 SGHTA, CDR2 FQGNSA. The CDR3 is 16 residues long. The CDR3 DNA sequence: TGTGCCAGCAGCCCCCCGGGACTAGCGGGGGGGTACGAGCAGTACTTC. It yields the protein CASSPPGLAGGYEQYF.

V and J are TRBV7-2 and TRBJ1-3, with D unclear. In germline, CDR1 is SGHTA, CDR2 FQGNSA. CDR3 length: 14 amino acids. The V end lost 5 bases, the J end lost 0 bases, and 8 bases lay between the germline ends. CDR3 residues: CASSLGSSGNTIYF. The CDR3 bases are TGTGCCAGCAGCCTAGGCAGCTCTGGAAACACCATATATTTT.

V is TRBV18 and J is TRBJ1-2; no clear D gene. The CDR3 consists of 15 residues. The V end was cut by 3 bases, the J end by 2 bases, with 13 bases between. Per the germline V gene, CDR1 is KGHSH and CDR2 is LQKENI. In DNA form, the CDR3 reads TGTGCCAGCTCACCGTTGTCGGACTCCAACTATGGCTACACCTTC. Translating it yields CASSPLSDSNYGYTF. Supplemented by reference TRBV18 and TRBJ1-2, the full variable domain reads NAGVMQNPRHLVRRRGQEARLRCSPMKGHSHVYWYRQLPEEGLKFMVYLQKENIIDESGMPKERFSAEFPKEGPSILRIQQVVRGDSAAYFCASSPLSDSNYGYTFGSGTRLTVV.

The chain carries TRBV6-1 and TRBJ1-5; TRBD1 is a possible D gene (5 bases). The CDR3 loop spans 15 amino acids. V was pared by 4 bases and J by 0 bases, with 10 bases between. The germline V gene encodes CDR1 MNHNS and CDR2 SASEGT. The DNA for the CDR3 is TGTGCCAGCAGTGTCCTCAGGGATAGCAATCAGCCCCAGCATTTT. Residues: CASSVLRDSNQPQHF.

V usage is TRBV5-4 and J usage is TRBJ1-1; 9 bases match TRBD1. The germline V gene has CDR1 SGHNT and CDR2 YYREEE (reference sequence). Trimming took 4 bases from V and 4 from J; bases not matched to a gene: 8. The CDR3 loop spans 15 amino acids. Written as DNA, the CDR3 is TGTGCCAGCAGCGGCGGACAGGGGACGATCACTGAAGCTTTCTTT. Translation: CASSGGQGTITEAFF.

About this clone itself: An end of the junction does not agree with germline; a read error may underlie this. Additional DNA sequences in this sample encode the identical CDR3. The rearrangement uses TRBV11-2 and TRBJ2-2; the match to TRBD2 covers 8 bases. Germline CDR1 is SGHAT and CDR2 is FQNNGV. CDR3 length equals 18 residues. Here the CDR3 reads CASSHLHHFGGAAGELFF. CDR3 nucleotides: TGCGCCAGCAGCCATCTTCACCATTTCGGGGGGGCGGCCGGGGAGCTGTTTTTT.

This clone was recorded a few times. The chain recombines TRBV7-2 with TRBJ1-6; TRBD1 aligns across 10 bases. J was trimmed by 9 bases and V by 6 bases; bases with no gene match: 8. CDR1 and CDR2 (germline): SGHTA, FQGNSA. CDR3 size: 15 residues. CDR3 in amino acids: CASRSGTGVISPLHF. The CDR3 DNA reads TGTGCCAGCAGGTCCGGGACAGGGGTTATTTCACCCCTCCACTTT.

The chain carries TRBV5-1 and TRBJ2-1; 8 bases align to TRBD2. The CDR3 runs to 16 residues. Germline V gene lookup returns CDR1 SGHRS and CDR2 YFSETQ. J gave up 2 bases and V 5 bases, and 9 bases lay outside the gene matches. The CDR3 region has the DNA TGCGCCAGCAGTTTTAGCGGGGTCTTACCCTACAATGAGCAGTTCTTC. It is translated as CASSFSGVLPYNEQFF.

On this clone itself: A read error may produce the germline difference seen at one junction end. The CDR3: CSSSSAGQSTSNQPQHF. CDR3 sequence (DNA): TGTTCCAGCAGCTCAGCAGGACAGTCCACGAGCAATCAGCCCCAGCATTTT. The chain recombines TRBV7-9 with TRBJ1-5, with TRBD1 as a possible D gene (6 bases). The CDR3 covers 17 residues. The germline V gene has CDR1 SEHNR and CDR2 FQNEAQ (reference sequence).

This clone has a handful of counts. J is TRBJ2-7 and V is TRBV10-2; 7 bases are shared with TRBD1. Germline CDR1 WSHSY, CDR2 SAAADI. V trimming: 6 bases; J trimming: 2 bases; junction bases outside the gene matches: 4. The CDR3 is made up of 13 amino acids. The CDR3 loop reads CASRGTATYEQYF. CDR3 nucleotides: TGCGCCAGCAGAGGGACAGCCACCTACGAGCAGTACTTC.

The J gene is TRBJ2-1, the V gene TRBV4-3; weak D call: TRBD1 (6 bases). CDR3 length equals 12 residues. Germline values: CDR1 LGHNA, CDR2 YSLEER. V gave up 4 bases and J gave up 8 bases, with 9 bases separating them. CDR3 protein: CASSLTGYEQFF. The CDR3 nucleotides read TGCGCCAGCAGCCTCACAGGGTATGAGCAGTTCTTC.

This clone came up once. This chain uses TRBV6-4 with TRBJ2-1; 9 positions agree with TRBD2. Trimming at V came to 4 bases and at J to 2 bases, leaving 6 bases not matched to a gene. CDR1 is MRHNA and CDR2 is SNTAGT in the germline V gene. This CDR3 comprises 16 residues. The CDR3 DNA reads as TGTGCCAGCAGTGTAGGAAGCGGGAGGACCTACAATGAGCAGTTCTTC. Translating it yields CASSVGSGRTYNEQFF.

This clone was seen just once. The V and J genes are TRBV5-5 and TRBJ2-5; a weak D match, TRBD1 (8 bases). Trimming removed 1 base from V and 5 bases from J, with 21 bases in between. The germline V gene encodes CDR1 SGHKS and CDR2 YYEKEE (reference sequence). This CDR3 spans 17 amino acids. The CDR3 nucleotides are TGTGCCAGCAGCTTGTGGCCAGGGGGCGGACTAGGGGAGACCCAGTACTTC. Translating it yields CASSLWPGGGLGETQYF.

The V gene is TRBV7-2, the J gene TRBJ1-1; D remains unclear. CDR1 and CDR2 (germline): SGHTA, FQGNSA. V gave up 1 base and J gave up 11 bases, with 14 bases separating them. This CDR3 is built from 13 residues. In nucleotides, the CDR3 is TGTGCCAGCAGCTTAGTCACAGCCTTGAACGCTTTCTTT. Protein: CASSLVTALNAFF.

The J gene is TRBJ1-5, the V gene TRBV18, with D maybe TRBD1 (6 bases). The germline V gene has CDR1 KGHSH and CDR2 LQKENI. V gave up 1 base and J gave up 7 bases, with 11 bases separating them. The CDR3 is made up of 14 amino acids. CDR3 in amino acids: CASSPQGEQQPQHF. The DNA of the CDR3 is TGTGCCAGCTCACCACAGGGGGAGCAGCAGCCCCAGCATTTT.

The V call is TRBV6-1, the J call TRBJ1-5; no clear D. V dropped 5 bases and J dropped 4 bases, with 9 bases sitting between them. The CDR3 extends over 13 amino acids. Germline V gene sequence: CDR1 MNHNS, CDR2 SASEGT. CDR3 loop: CASSLEINQPQHF. CDR3 nucleotide sequence: TGTGCCAGCAGTTTGGAGATTAATCAGCCCCAGCATTTT.

The V and J genes are TRBV19 and TRBJ2-5; perhaps TRBD2 as D (6 bases). With the DNA end fitting TRBJ2-7 better, the J assignment may be wrong. The CDR3 is 13 residues long. From germline, CDR1 is LNHDA and CDR2 SQIVND (reference sequence). CDR3 in DNA: TGTGCCAGTAGTAGTCTGGGGGGATACGAGCAGTACTTC. It encodes CASSSLGGYEQYF.

V is TRBV27 and J is TRBJ1-4; D perhaps matches TRBD1 (6 bases). The V end was cut by 5 bases, the J end by 7 bases, with 17 bases between. CDR3 length equals 15 residues. CDR1 is MNHEY, CDR2 SMNVEV, per germline (reference sequence). The CDR3 coding sequence is TGTGCCAGCAGTCCAACCGGGACATGGGGTGAAAAACTGTTTTTT. Encoded protein: CASSPTGTWGEKLFF.

The chain carries TRBV30 and TRBJ2-1, with 13 bases lining up with TRBD2. The CDR3 sequence is 15 residues long. Losses at the gene ends were 6 bases for V and 2 bases for J; bases not matched to a gene: 4. From germline, CDR1 is GTSNPN and CDR2 SVGIG (reference sequence). CDR3 region: CACLLAGGPYNEQFF. Written as DNA, the CDR3 is TGTGCCTGCTTACTAGCGGGGGGGCCCTACAATGAGCAGTTCTTC.

In its sample, this clone was seen a few times. The CDR3 protein is CASTPSGLVYNEQFF. The CDR3 coding sequence is TGTGCCAGCACCCCATCGGGACTCGTCTACAATGAGCAGTTCTTC. The chain has TRBV6-5 and TRBJ2-1, with a tentative D call TRBD2 (6 bases). This CDR3 region has 15 residues. Trimming took 7 bases from V and 3 from J, leaving 16 bases between them. Germline values: CDR1 MNHEY, CDR2 SVGAGI.

The chain has TRBV4-1 and TRBJ2-4; 7 bases map to TRBD2. Germline-derived CDR1 and CDR2 are MGHRA and YSYEKL. The V and J ends lost 4 bases and 1 base, in that order; junction bases with no gene match: 4. This CDR3 spans 15 amino acids. The DNA of the CDR3 is TGCGCCAGCAGCCCTAGCGGCCTGGCCAAAAACATTCAGTACTTC. Protein sequence: CASSPSGLAKNIQYF.

V is TRBV19 and J is TRBJ1-6; a possible D gene is TRBD1 (6 bases). V was trimmed by 4 bases and J by 10 bases, leaving 11 bases between them. The CDR3 contains 13 residues. Germline values: CDR1 LNHDA, CDR2 SQIVND (reference sequence). CDR3 amino acids: CASSTRGKSPLHF. For the CDR3, the DNA is TGTGCCAGTAGTACCAGGGGTAAGTCACCCCTCCACTTT. The full variable domain, rest sourced from reference TRBV19 and TRBJ1-6, is DGGITQSPKYLFRKEGQNVTLSCEQNLNHDAMYWYRQDPGQGLRLIYYSQIVNDFQKGDIAEGYSVSREKKESFPLTVTSAQKNPTAFYLCASSTRGKSPLHFGNGTRLTVT.

This clone was detected only a few times. The chain carries TRBV7-9 and TRBJ2-2; D call uncertain. The germline gives CDR1 SEHNR, CDR2 FQNEAQ (reference sequence). The CDR3 totals 14 residues. Trimming removed 4 bases at V and 2 bases at J, with 8 bases between. DNA for the CDR3: TGTGCCAGCAGCTCCGGTATAAACACCGGGGAGCTGTTTTTT. Protein: CASSSGINTGELFF.

The rearrangement joins TRBV11-2 to TRBJ1-4, with D possibly matching TRBD1 (6 bases). Germline V gene lookup returns CDR1 SGHAT and CDR2 FQNNGV. This CDR3 has 14 amino acids. V was clipped by 6 bases and J by 5 bases, with 13 bases between them. The DNA for the CDR3 is TGTGCCAGCAGTCCCGGGGGGCTGAATGAAAAACTGTTTTTT. This sequence encodes CASSPGGLNEKLFF.

Remarks on this clone: A read error may account for a junction end that differs from germline. The V call is TRBV7-7, the J call TRBJ2-3; TRBD2 might be the D (6 bases). Germline assignment: CDR1 SSHAT and CDR2 FNYEAQ (reference sequence). The CDR3 loop spans 14 amino acids. The CDR3 protein is CASSLGGTQDTQYF. The CDR3 nucleotides are TGTGCTAGCAGCTTAGGCGGGACTCAAGATACGCAGTATTTT.

This clone was counted between two and nine times. The genes are TRBV5-1 and TRBJ2-2; 11 bases agree with TRBD1. V lost 4 bases, J lost 4 bases, and 6 bases stayed unmatched. The germline gives CDR1 SGHRS, CDR2 YFSETQ. The CDR3 totals 16 residues. Here the CDR3 DNA reads TGCGCCAGCAGCAAGGGACAGGGGGGAGTCACCGGGGAGCTGTTTTTT. Encoded protein: CASSKGQGGVTGELFF.

This clone was seen more than once but under ten times. V usage is TRBV2 and J usage is TRBJ1-4; D may be TRBD1 (6 bases). V shed 5 bases and J shed 13 bases, with 14 bases lying between them. The CDR3 contains 12 residues. CDR1 SNHLY and CDR2 FYNNEI come from the germline V gene. The CDR3, as DNA: TGTGCCAGCAGTCAGACAGGAGATGGACTGTTTTTT. Encoded protein: CASSQTGDGLFF.

CDR3 bases: TGTGCCAGCAGCGTAGAGGGGATAGCGGGAGACACGATTCTGAATACCCAGTACTTC. Amino acids: CASSVEGIAGDTILNTQYF. The chain has TRBV9 and TRBJ2-5; TRBD2 matches 9 bases. The CDR3 length is 19 residues. J was trimmed by 8 bases and V by 0 bases; bases with no gene match: 20. The germline CDR1 and CDR2 sequences are SGDLS and YYNGEE. Filled out from reference TRBV9 and TRBJ2-5, the complete variable domain reads DSGVTQTPKHLITATGQRVTLRCSPRSGDLSVYWYQQSLDQGLQFLIQYYNGEERAKGNILERFSAQQFPDLHSELNLSSLELGDSALYFCASSVEGIAGDTILNTQYFGPGTRLLVL.